The source of this TCR beta chain is a study of cytotoxic CD8 clonotypes in ibrutinib-treated CLL. Clones were read by immunoSEQ multiplex PCR, and TCRdb kept only the in-frame ones, dropping some. This table holds about 14,000 clones, roughly 69% found once. In germline, CDR1 is LGHNA, CDR2 YNFKEQ. Between the trimmed V and J ends, which lost 3 bases and 5 bases, there was a span of 16 bases. The CDR3 loop spans 16 amino acids. The chain uses TRBV4-2 and TRBJ2-2; D is uncertain. The material sequenced was PBMCs, taken before ibrutinib treatment. The sequence was obtained from a human donor with chronic lymphocytic leukemia. In DNA, the CDR3 is TGTGCCAGCAGCCACTTTCGTACCATACAAACCGGGGAGCTGTTTTTT. It specifies CASSHFRTIQTGELFF.